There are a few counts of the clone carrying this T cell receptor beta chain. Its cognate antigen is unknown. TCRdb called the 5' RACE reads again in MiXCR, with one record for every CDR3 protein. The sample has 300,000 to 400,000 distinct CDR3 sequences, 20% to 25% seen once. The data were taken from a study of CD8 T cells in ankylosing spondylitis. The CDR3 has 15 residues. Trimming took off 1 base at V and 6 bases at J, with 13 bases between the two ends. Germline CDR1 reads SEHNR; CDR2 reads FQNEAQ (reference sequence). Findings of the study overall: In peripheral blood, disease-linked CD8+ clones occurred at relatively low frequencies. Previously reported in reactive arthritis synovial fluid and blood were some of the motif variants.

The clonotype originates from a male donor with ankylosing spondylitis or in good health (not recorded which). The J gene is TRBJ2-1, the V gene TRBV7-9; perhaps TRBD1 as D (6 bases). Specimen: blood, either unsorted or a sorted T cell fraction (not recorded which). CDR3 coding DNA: TGTGCCAGCAGCTTAGGACAGGCCCGGGCCAATGAGCAGTTCTTC. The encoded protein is CASSLGQARANEQFF.